Described below is a single T cell receptor (beta chain) sequence and its context. RNA transcripts gave rise to amplified TCR beta CDR3 regions. Initially, a first-round RT-PCR of the TCR CDR3 employed the HTBI primer set. TCRdb re-called the multiplex PCR reads with MiXCR, one entry per CDR3 protein. The sample has about half a million distinct CDR3 sequences, approximately 25% seen once. The V gene's germline CDR1 is LNHDA and CDR2 SQIVND (reference sequence). The CDR3 is made up of 13 amino acids. With 5 bases removed from V and 6 bases from J, the gap between germline ends came to 14 bases. The data originate from a study of T cells in Graves' hyperthyroidism and ophthalmopathy. Isolation of PBMCs was performed on 10 ml fresh peripheral blood.

V usage is TRBV19 and J usage is TRBJ2-7; D remains ambiguous. This receptor was obtained from a woman in her 30s with Graves' ophthalmopathy. Sequenced sample: blood. The CDR3 coding sequence is TGTGCCAGTAGTCCTGGTATAGTAAGCGAGCAGTACTTC. It encodes CASSPGIVSEQYF.